These T cell receptor beta chains were read from a single sample in a study of control samples from healthy donors and cancer patients. TCRdb keeps only in-frame clones here, not all; method: immunoSEQ multiplex PCR. The sample includes some 200,000 clones, about nine tenths of them seen just once. Sequencing was done on a sample of blood. These receptors were collected from a woman aged 25 to 39 in good health. Both conserved end residues are part of each CDR3. D genes are given only for firm matches.

TRBV3-1/TRBV3-2,TRBD1,TRBJ1-2,CASSLGGGDYGYTF,TGTGCCAGCAGCCTAGGGGGCGGTGACTATGGCTACACCTTC
TRBV6-2/TRBV6-3,-,TRBJ1-4,CASSSGVTNEKLFF,TGTGCCAGCAGTTCAGGGGTAACTAATGAAAAACTGTTTTTT
TRBV7-2,-,TRBJ2-7,CASSLGVAYEQYF,TGTGCCAGCAGCTTAGGAGTAGCCTACGAGCAGTACTTC
TRBV4-2,-,TRBJ2-1,CASSQDGAAYNEQFF,TGTGCCAGCAGCCAAGATGGAGCGGCCTACAATGAGCAGTTCTTC
TRBV7-2,-,TRBJ2-1,CASSLGTTSYNEQFF,TGTGCCAGCAGCTTAGGTACTACCTCCTACAATGAGCAGTTCTTC
TRBV7-2,-,TRBJ1-1,CASSLVRQEAFF,TGTGCCAGCAGCTTAGTCCGACAGGAAGCTTTCTTT
TRBV18,-,TRBJ1-5,CASSPGAVWPQHF,TGTGCCAGCTCACCCGGAGCAGTTTGGCCCCAGCATTTT
TRBV27,TRBD1,TRBJ2-4,CASSSRTGGNIQYF,TGTGCCAGCAGTTCTCGGACAGGGGGGAACATTCAGTACTTC
TRBV11-2,-,TRBJ1-2,CASSDRHYGYTF,TGTGCCAGCAGCGACAGGCACTATGGCTACACCTTC
TRBV5-1,-,TRBJ1-1,CASSLSINTEAFF,TGCGCCAGCAGCTTGTCGATAAACACTGAAGCTTTCTTT